The following is a T cell receptor (beta chain) sequence with its context. This clone turned up a few times. There is no known antigen for this receptor. One base away there is no much larger clone; base qualities are not given. Receptor libraries were prepared by the immunoSEQ multiplex PCR assay. The multiplex PCR relied on a mix of 60 forward primers for TCR Vbeta segments and 13 reverse primers for TCR Jbeta segments. The CDR3 region of rearranged TCR beta genes was amplified from genomic DNA with a multiplex PCR assay. The amplified TCR beta libraries were sequenced on the Illumina HiSeq System as 87-base-pair reads. The original pipeline was this. Across the roughly 600 repertoires, a later analysis counted 75 million to 90 million unique TCR beta chains, around 11 million of which were shared by at least two donors. A nearest-neighbor algorithm error-corrected the raw reads and collapsed the reads into unique sequences, merging closely related sequences to remove PCR and sequencing errors. V, D and J gene segments were assigned by aligning CDR3 sequences to IMGT reference sequences. Each retained sequence needed at least a six-nucleotide match to both a V gene segment and a J gene segment. Rearrangements were called productive when the CDR3 lacked stop codons and stayed in frame with V and J; all others were non-productive. Following IMGT convention, CDR3 was defined as the stretch from the second conserved V-encoded cysteine to the conserved J-encoded phenylalanine. The earlier analysis of a few hundred of the donors excluded any sequence lacking an unambiguous match to a single V gene segment. An earlier analysis of 450 to 650 of the donors called V segments functional above 56.7% productive rearrangements and segregating when the between-donor standard deviation exceeded 5%. A statistical classification framework was built to diagnose cytomegalovirus status from the catalog of TCR beta chain sequences. In a later analysis, V and J genes were assigned by comparing TCR nucleotide sequences against IMGT/GENE-DB human TR gene sequences. The TCRdist pipeline was used in a later analysis to assign CDR3 sequences and most-parsimonious VDJ recombination scenarios. In a later analysis, each TCR beta chain was defined by its CDR3 amino acid sequence together with its V-gene family, and reads without a unique V-gene family were excluded. To address suspected cross-contamination and a sequencing artifact, a later analysis removed some 620 highly shared, low-generation-probability nucleotide sequences. In a later analysis, a clonal expansion index was calculated for each public chain from normalized within-repertoire ranks of inferred template counts. In a later analysis, generation probabilities were computed using a VDJ recombination model fitted to out-of-frame rearrangements, and the results were checked against IGoR. In a later analysis, hypergeometric tests were used to score TCR-TCR, TCR-HLA and TCR-CMV co-occurrence, with a repertoire-size bias correction applied to TCR pairs. False discovery rates were estimated in a later analysis by permuting HLA or CMV assignments 20 times. In a later analysis, co-occurring TCRs were grouped using DBSCAN, and TCRdist sequence similarity was added for clustering within HLA-allele-positive subsets. Co-occurrence clustering excluded repertoires with fewer than 30,000 or more than 120,000 public chains, plus five with anomalous nucleotide sharing. The table was pulled from immuneACCESS by TCRdb, which kept in-frame rearrangements only. Such tables lose some clones; where checked, under half of the loss comes from unresolved V genes, and the rest has no known cause. V and J calls plus clone size are reproduced from that table; the DNA served to infer D and trimming. The sample includes fewer than 75,000 clones, with 79% observed a single time. The ten largest clones represent less than 3% of the sample.

The CDR1 and CDR2 encoded by the germline V gene are SGHNT and YENEEA. Its CDR3 holds 15 amino acids, cysteine through phenylalanine. Only the CDR3 region is kept as DNA, spanning 45 bases read in frame from base 1. Trimming takes 1 base from V and 7 bases from J, and the germline ends sit 14 bases apart. The data originate from a study of cytomegalovirus exposure and HLA in healthy donors (dated 2017 in TCRdb). General notes on the study: An earlier analysis of fewer than 750 of the donors reported about 280 Gb of sequence data and 90 million to 120 million unique TCR beta sequences obtained from around 180 million T cells. Typing coverage varied by locus: about 620-630 donors for A, B, C, DRB1 and DQB1; more than 500 for DQA1; more than 600 for DPA1; 450 to 480 for DPB1. HLA typing included class I and class II loci at four-digit resolution. Across approximately 400 genotyped donors of the cohort, an average of about 240,000 unique TCR beta nucleotide sequences per donor were sequenced, and approximately 19% of those sequences were non-productive. Because of strong linkage in the cohort, roughly five DR-DQ haplotypes were treated as single units for association and clustering. To study patterns of TCR occurrence, a later analysis re-analyzed previously published TCR beta repertoires from 666 donors and added high-resolution HLA genotyping. The later analysis used no new phenotypic data to find candidate immune exposures, relying instead on TCR beta sequences and their occurrence across donors. In a later genetic analysis, genome-wide SNP genotypes for about 55% of the 666 donors were used, and that subset was treated as a discovery cohort. A separate validation cohort of over a hundred different subjects was used in addition to the roughly 700-subject first cohort. The aim of the study was to test whether cataloging public T cell receptors could identify signatures of past pathogen exposure. In an earlier analysis of around 540 of the donors, high-throughput TCR beta sequencing was used to judge whether each TCR beta V gene segment behaved as functional or pseudogenic. Of the roughly 390 genotyped donors, roughly 85% fell in the genetic ancestry cluster associated with self-reported Caucasian donors. The study combined high-throughput TCR immunosequencing, statistical association of individual TCRs with disease status, and machine learning to predict cytomegalovirus infection status. Using immunosequencing, the study profiled T cell repertoires from 500 to 800 subjects and related those repertoires to cytomegalovirus serostatus. All discovery cohort repertoires had been generated on a single sequencing platform. Roughly 300 gigabases of sequencing data and about 92 million unique TCR sequences made up an early release that covered several hundred HLA-typed donors. Donor age, sex, ethnicity and CMV serostatus were compiled together with the repertoire data.

The cohort consisted of approximately 690 healthy bone marrow donors. All cohort members were sampled while nominally healthy, although unrecorded immune exposures were likely present. The donor tested CMV seronegative, placing the donor among the approximately 360 seronegative members of the cohort. Every donor gave a peripheral blood sample, and the peripheral blood mononuclear cells from that sample were used for TCR beta sequencing. The Qiagen DNeasy Blood Extraction Kit was used to extract genomic DNA from the blood cell samples. Overall study results and their limits: In a later analysis, most CMV-associated TCR beta chains were found to appear HLA-restricted, with HLA associations seemingly driven largely by CMV exposure. In both the original and validation cohorts, the classifier was reported to diagnose cytomegalovirus status with high specificity and sensitivity. It was suggested by the authors that the approach could potentially be generalized to other disease states and immunological phenotypes. Because some donors lacked HLA typing at each locus, the association tests relied only on the typed subset. The 87-base-pair reads could not distinguish some IMGT-functional V segments, including TRBV6-2 and TRBV6-3, so those segments were excluded. Some 15 rarely observed V segments, including chromosome 9 orphons, were excluded from the earlier analysis of approximately 500 of the donors because counts were too low. A cluster of highly shared sequence variants was judged likely to represent a technical artifact of the sequencing pipeline. A further reported finding was that TCR beta sequences accurately predicted the HLA-A and HLA-B alleles for most subjects in the first cohort. V-gene and J-gene trimming of TCR beta chains was associated with a missense DCLRE1C variant in a later genetic analysis, and the association was replicated in an independent cohort. Only TCR beta chains were sequenced in this cohort, and the absence of alpha or paired-chain data limited detectable features. Linkage disequilibrium might explain the correlated functional status among segregating V segments, but an unknown experimental factor could not be ruled out. According to a later analysis, TCR association rates differed among HLA loci, with DRB1 alleles showing the most associated TCRs and HLA-C alleles showing the fewest. A later analysis associated 15,000 to 20,000 TCR beta sequences with specific HLA alleles at a false discovery rate of 0.05. In a later analysis, several top co-occurrence clusters were reported to appear linked to parvovirus B19, influenza, CMV and Epstein-Barr virus. The study listed approximately 150 TCR beta chains as associated with cytomegalovirus. For the cohort, immune exposure information was limited to CMV serostatus. In a later analysis, HLA-associated TCR beta chains were found to be more clonally expanded and to have lower generation probabilities than equally common non-associated chains. Most TCR sequences were seen in very few donors, while some public TCRs were found in many individuals. When HLA alleles, especially DR and DQ, strongly co-occurred, attributing TCR associations to individual alleles was difficult. In an earlier analysis of fewer than 750 of the donors, most TCR beta V segments were observed in productive rearrangements about 87% or about 30% of the time, broadly matching IMGT annotations. In vitro tests confirmed that three of the cytomegalovirus-associated TCR beta chains recognize cytomegalovirus antigens. Presence/absence analyses assumed roughly uniform sequencing depth across donors, an assumption that may not hold. Compared with the roughly 700-donor mean, donors in an Asian-associated ancestry cluster had fewer N-insertions in productive TCRs, according to a later genetic analysis.

The chain is assembled from TRBV11-3 and TRBJ2-1, and the D gene may be TRBD2, 5 bases matching. This clonotype was obtained from a woman aged 25-40 years in good health and CMV-seronegative. Material: PBMCs. Here is the DNA: TGTGCCAGCAGCTTAGCGGTAACAGAGGGTAATGAGCAGTTCTTC. Its coded protein is CASSLAVTEGNEQFF.